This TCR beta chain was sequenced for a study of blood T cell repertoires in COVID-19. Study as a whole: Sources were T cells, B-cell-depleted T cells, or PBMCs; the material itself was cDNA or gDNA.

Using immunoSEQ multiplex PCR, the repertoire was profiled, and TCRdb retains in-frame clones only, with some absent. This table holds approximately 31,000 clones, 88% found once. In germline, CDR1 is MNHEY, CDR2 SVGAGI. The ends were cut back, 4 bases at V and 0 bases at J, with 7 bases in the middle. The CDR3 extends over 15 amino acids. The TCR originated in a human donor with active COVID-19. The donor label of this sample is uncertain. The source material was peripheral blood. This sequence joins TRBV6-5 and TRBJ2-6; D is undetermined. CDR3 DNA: TGTGCCAGCAGTTCCACGAGCTCTGGGGCCAACGTCCTGACTTTC. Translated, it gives CASSSTSSGANVLTF.